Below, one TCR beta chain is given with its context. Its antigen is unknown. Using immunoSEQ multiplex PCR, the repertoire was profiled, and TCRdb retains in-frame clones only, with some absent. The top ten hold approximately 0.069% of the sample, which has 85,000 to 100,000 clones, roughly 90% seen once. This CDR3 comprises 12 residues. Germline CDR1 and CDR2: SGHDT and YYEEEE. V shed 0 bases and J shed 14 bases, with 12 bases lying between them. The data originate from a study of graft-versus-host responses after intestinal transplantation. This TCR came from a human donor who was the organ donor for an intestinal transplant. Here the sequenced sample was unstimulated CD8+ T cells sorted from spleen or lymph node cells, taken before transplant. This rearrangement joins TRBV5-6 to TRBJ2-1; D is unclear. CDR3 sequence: CASSLGSTEEFF. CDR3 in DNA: TGTGCCAGCAGCTTGGGTTCCACCGAGGAGTTCTTC. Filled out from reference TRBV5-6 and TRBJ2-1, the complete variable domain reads DAGVTQSPTHLIKTRGQQVTLRCSPKSGHDTVSWYQQALGQGPQFIFQYYEEEERQRGNFPDRFSGHQFPNYSSELNVNALLLGDSALYLCASSLGSTEEFFGPGTRLTVL.